The next 5 T cell receptor beta chains were all read from a single sample in a study of T cells in Graves' hyperthyroidism and ophthalmopathy. Amplified TCR beta CDR3 regions derived from RNA transcripts. A set of HTBI primers served as the primers for a first-round RT-PCR of the TCR CDR3. TCRdb re-called the multiplex PCR reads through MiXCR, storing one row per CDR3 protein. The sample gives roughly 660,000 distinct CDR3 sequences, around a sixth of which show up once; 15% to 19% is in the top ten. The specimen sequenced was blood. These TCRs come from a man over 45 with Graves' hyperthyroidism.

This clonotype occurred a few times. The chain recombines TRBV18 with TRBJ1-4, with a weak D call TRBD1 (5 bases). V was clipped by 6 bases and J by 6 bases, with 20 bases between them. CDR1 is KGHSH, CDR2 LQKENI, per germline. This CDR3 has 16 amino acids. The CDR3 region has the DNA TGTGCCAGCTCCCTGGTTTTCGGGGACCTCGATGAAAAACTGTTTTTT. Amino acid sequence: CASSLVFGDLDEKLFF.

This clonotype was counted between two and nine times. The chain carries TRBV24-1 and TRBJ2-1; possible D gene TRBD1, 5 bases. Germline assignment: CDR1 KGHDR and CDR2 SFDVKD. Trimming removed 7 bases from V and 4 bases from J, with 7 bases in between. This CDR3 is built from 12 residues. The CDR3 DNA reads TGTGCCACCAGCAAGGGGTACAATGAGCAGTTCTTC. Its translation: CATSKGYNEQFF.

In its sample, this clonotype was seen a few times. CDR3 nucleotide sequence: TGTGCCAGCTGCATCCCGGGACTAGCGGGAGGCGGGGAGCTGTTTTTT. It yields the protein CASCIPGLAGGGELFF. This chain links TRBV6-1 with TRBJ2-2; 15 positions agree with TRBD2. CDR3 size: 16 residues. The germline V gene has CDR1 MNHNS and CDR2 SASEGT. V shed 8 bases, J shed 7 bases, and the junction held 8 bases outside the gene matches.

This clonotype was observed many times. This sequence joins TRBV11-3 and TRBJ1-1; TRBD1 aligns across 8 bases. The V segment lost 5 bases and the J segment 3 bases; nucleotides outside the gene matches: 23. There are 20 residues in the CDR3. Germline values: CDR1 SGHNT, CDR2 YENEEA. The CDR3: CASSKGWDRPPNGKDTEAFF. The CDR3 bases are TGTGCCAGCAGCAAAGGTTGGGACAGGCCACCTAACGGCAAGGACACTGAAGCTTTCTTT.

There are a few counts of this clonotype. The junction does not match germline at one end; this may be a read error. The chain links TRBV5-1 to TRBJ2-7, with D perhaps given as TRBD1 or TRBD2 (5 bases each). Germline V lookup: CDR1 SGHRS, CDR2 YFSETQ. This CDR3 contains 15 residues. CDR3 sequence (DNA): TGTGCCAGCAGCTTAGGGGCGGGCCCGACCTACGAGCAGTACTTC. It translates to CASSLGAGPTYEQYF.